A selection of T cell receptor beta chains follows, all from one sample in a study of monozygotic twins with inflammatory bowel disease. From the 5' RACE reads, TCRdb lists one entry per CDR3 protein and no DNA. Its clone listing holds approximately 160,000 distinct CDR3 sequences. Sequencing was done on a sample of blood. The receptors shown here come from a human donor with ulcerative colitis or Crohn's disease, or a healthy co-twin of an affected twin (not recorded which). The CDR3 runs from the conserved cysteine through the conserved F or W. Each record gives: J gene, V gene, CDR3 protein.

J: TRBJ1-1
V: TRBV27
CDR3: CASSIHLGTEAFF

J: TRBJ1-2
V: TRBV12-3/TRBV12-4
CDR3: CASSGTAYGYTF

J: TRBJ2-3
V: TRBV27
CDR3: CASHGDTDTQYF

J: TRBJ1-2
V: TRBV6-2/TRBV6-3
CDR3: CASSDGFNYGYTF

J: TRBJ1-2
V: TRBV5-1
CDR3: CASSAAGTAAVSYTF

J: TRBJ1-4
V: TRBV20-1
CDR3: CSASTVDLDEKLFF

J: TRBJ1-4
V: TRBV9
CDR3: CASSVVGRRNEKLFF

J: TRBJ2-2
V: TRBV12-3/TRBV12-4
CDR3: CASSLGTSGNTGELFF

J: TRBJ2-1
V: TRBV5-1
CDR3: CASSLRLADNEQFF

J: TRBJ1-2
V: TRBV27
CDR3: CASSSSAGAYGYTF

J: TRBJ1-2
V: TRBV19
CDR3: CASSMVVRTDGYTF

J: TRBJ2-7
V: TRBV7-9
CDR3: CASSWGQGTDEQYF

J: TRBJ2-1
V: TRBV15
CDR3: CATSRVPLAGGLNEQFF

J: TRBJ2-5
V: TRBV20-1
CDR3: CSAPSWAGRETQYF

J: TRBJ1-6
V: TRBV11-2
CDR3: CASSLGGLRTSSYNSPLHF

J: TRBJ2-7
V: TRBV11-2
CDR3: CASSVRWSSYEQYF

J: TRBJ2-1
V: TRBV18
CDR3: CASSPDPPGGEQFF

J: TRBJ2-5
V: TRBV4-1
CDR3: CASSQGLRQETQYF

J: TRBJ2-7
V: TRBV7-8
CDR3: CASSASRTGNYEQYF

J: TRBJ1-3
V: TRBV11-2
CDR3: CASSPRTGNTIYF

J: TRBJ2-4
V: TRBV6-1
CDR3: CATDRGGRDQYF

J: TRBJ2-3
V: TRBV5-1
CDR3: CASSTGQTTDTQYF

J: TRBJ2-7
V: TRBV20-1
CDR3: CSARAATGGGEQYF

J: TRBJ1-1
V: TRBV6-2/TRBV6-3
CDR3: CASSYSGQTNTEAFF

J: TRBJ1-4
V: TRBV20-1
CDR3: CSARAGTGFEKLFF

J: TRBJ2-5
V: TRBV5-4
CDR3: CASSQSGRAWETQYF

J: TRBJ1-2
V: TRBV10-3
CDR3: CAISEVAGGRDGYTF

J: TRBJ2-7
V: TRBV5-4
CDR3: CASSPRVPSHEQYF

J: TRBJ1-6
V: TRBV3-1
CDR3: CASSHGRNRRFSPLHF

J: TRBJ2-2
V: TRBV20-1
CDR3: CSAPPPLGREDTGELFF

J: TRBJ2-7
V: TRBV20-1
CDR3: CSARDGAYEQYF

J: TRBJ1-6
V: TRBV20-1
CDR3: CSAREGLSSPLHF

J: TRBJ2-7
V: TRBV30
CDR3: CAWSEGTGLYEQYF

J: TRBJ1-1
V: TRBV6-1
CDR3: CASSRQLMNTEAFF

J: TRBJ2-7
V: TRBV20-1
CDR3: CSARDNPAKATYEQYF

J: TRBJ2-7
V: TRBV20-1
CDR3: CSASRTGLYEQYF

J: TRBJ2-7
V: TRBV5-1
CDR3: CATSSVSYEQYF

J: TRBJ1-5
V: TRBV19
CDR3: CASSVNTGGGNQPQHF

J: TRBJ1-1
V: TRBV10-3
CDR3: CAITRTGVGNTEAFF

J: TRBJ2-5
V: TRBV20-1
CDR3: CSARFGFSAQYF

J: TRBJ1-5
V: TRBV2
CDR3: CASRRPGTGFTQPQHF

J: TRBJ2-1
V: TRBV7-7
CDR3: CASSPERGGEQFF

J: TRBJ2-3
V: TRBV7-9
CDR3: CASSLELAGVDTQYF

J: TRBJ2-5
V: TRBV14
CDR3: CASSPQLAGAWETQYF

J: TRBJ2-5
V: TRBV20-1
CDR3: CSARTGETQYF

J: TRBJ1-1
V: TRBV5-1
CDR3: CASSPDTLGTEAFF

J: TRBJ2-7
V: TRBV11-2
CDR3: CASSRTGRYEQYF

J: TRBJ2-7
V: TRBV4-3
CDR3: CASSQDLGFYEQYF

J: TRBJ2-6
V: TRBV20-1
CDR3: CSARKGANVLTF

J: TRBJ2-5
V: TRBV5-5
CDR3: CASTPHQGQETQYF

J: TRBJ2-3
V: TRBV20-1
CDR3: CSALQGLRTDTQYF

J: TRBJ1-3
V: TRBV6-1
CDR3: CASAIGNTIYF

J: TRBJ2-3
V: TRBV12-3/TRBV12-4
CDR3: CASIGSGVTQYF

J: TRBJ2-3
V: TRBV6-5
CDR3: CASSYSEVATDTQYF

J: TRBJ2-7
V: TRBV16
CDR3: CASSQSMGSYEQYF